Following are 27 T cell receptor beta chains from one sample sequenced in a study of cytomegalovirus exposure and HLA in healthy donors. The PCR was carried out with 60 Vbeta primers and 13 Jbeta primers. Profiled with immunoSEQ multiplex PCR; TCRdb holds only in-frame clones, not every one. The top ten clones hold 1.2% of a sample with around 130,000 clones, 65% to 90% of them seen once. The specimen was PBMCs. These receptors all stem from a female donor in good health and CMV-seronegative.

This clone was recorded once. The chain combines TRBV2 with TRBJ2-5, with 13 nucleotides matching TRBD2. J lost 5 bases, V lost 4 bases, and 4 bases had no gene match. Germline CDR1 SNHLY, CDR2 FYNNEI. This CDR3 contains 15 residues. CDR3 in amino acids: CASSAGTSGTETQYF. CDR3 DNA: TGTGCCAGCAGTGCTGGGACTAGCGGGACGGAGACCCAGTACTTC.

The rearrangement links TRBV7-2 to TRBJ2-5; TRBD2 might be the D (5 bases). Germline CDR1 is SGHTA and CDR2 is FQGNSA. V dropped 2 bases and J dropped 11 bases, with 12 bases sitting between them. The CDR3 is 12 amino acids. CDR3 residues: CASSLISGGQYF. The CDR3 nucleotides are TGTGCCAGCAGCTTAATCTCGGGCGGGCAGTACTTC. Full variable domain (outside the CDR3, taken from reference TRBV7-2 and TRBJ2-5): GAGVSQSPSNKVTEKGKDVELRCDPISGHTALYWYRQSLGQGLEFLIYFQGNSAPDKSGLPSDRFSAERTGGSVSTLTIQRTQQEDSAVYLCASSLISGGQYFGPGTRLLVL.

The V call is TRBV20-1, the J call TRBJ1-2, with D unclear. This CDR3 comprises 10 residues. Trimming left V 3 bases short and J 5 bases short, with 4 bases between. From germline, CDR1 is DFQATT and CDR2 SNEGSKA (reference sequence). Written as DNA, the CDR3 is TGCAGTGCTAGTCTGTATGGCTACACCTTC. This codes for CSASLYGYTF.

The V gene is TRBV5-6, the J gene TRBJ2-2, with D unresolved. Germline-derived CDR1 and CDR2 are SGHDT and YYEEEE. Between the trimmed V and J ends, which lost 0 bases and 0 bases, there was a span of 9 bases. The CDR3 has 16 amino acids. The CDR3 region has the DNA TGTGCCAGCAGCTTGGAGCTACAGACGAACACCGGGGAGCTGTTTTTT. Amino acid sequence: CASSLELQTNTGELFF. The complete variable domain, with remaining parts taken from reference TRBV5-6 and TRBJ2-2, reads DAGVTQSPTHLIKTRGQQVTLRCSPKSGHDTVSWYQQALGQGPQFIFQYYEEEERQRGNFPDRFSGHQFPNYSSELNVNALLLGDSALYLCASSLELQTNTGELFFGEGSRLTVL.

The chain combines TRBV5-1 with TRBJ1-2; 8 bases agree with TRBD1. The J segment lost 7 bases and the V segment lost 3 bases, leaving 11 bases of the junction unmatched. Germline V gives CDR1 SGHRS, CDR2 YFSETQ. The CDR3 consists of 15 residues. The CDR3 protein is CASSSRTGSTSGYTF. The CDR3 DNA sequence: TGCGCCAGCAGCTCGCGGACAGGGAGTACTTCTGGCTACACCTTC.

This chain joins TRBV19 and TRBJ2-5, with 11 bases identical to TRBD1. After removal of 1 base from V and 5 bases from J, the junction contained 9 bases not matched to a gene. Germline CDR1 LNHDA, CDR2 SQIVND (reference sequence). This CDR3 is built from 17 residues. CDR3 nucleotides: TGTGCCAGTAGTATAGGCCCGGACAGGGGGCTGGGCGAGACCCAGTACTTC. It is translated as CASSIGPDRGLGETQYF.

The table lists this clone with a few counts. This chain connects TRBV28 to TRBJ2-1; TRBD2 matches 9 bases. The V segment lost 1 base and the J segment 4 bases; nucleotides outside the gene matches: 5. Looked up from germline, CDR1 is MDHEN and CDR2 is SYDVKM. This CDR3 is built from 16 residues. CDR3 protein: CASSLLAGDRYNEQFF. The CDR3 DNA reads TGTGCCAGCAGTTTATTAGCGGGAGATAGGTACAATGAGCAGTTCTTC.

The V gene is TRBV11-2, the J gene TRBJ1-1, with a possible D match to TRBD1 (6 bases). Trimming pared 5 bases from V and 7 bases from J, leaving 8 bases between. Germline CDR1 is SGHAT and CDR2 is FQNNGV. The CDR3 runs to 11 residues. The CDR3 loop is CASSQGGEAFF. The DNA of the CDR3 is TGTGCCAGCAGCCAAGGGGGTGAAGCTTTCTTT.

The chain has TRBV5-4 and TRBJ1-1, with D possibly TRBD1 on 5 matching bases. Germline V gene data show CDR1 as SGHNT and CDR2 as YYREEE (reference sequence). V lost 4 bases, J lost 5 bases, and 18 bases lay in between. The CDR3 runs to 15 residues. CDR3 sequence (DNA): TGTGCCAGCAGCGCAAATACAGGTGTGTTTACTGAAGCTTTCTTT. This gives the protein CASSANTGVFTEAFF.

The chain combines TRBV5-1 with TRBJ2-7, with 7 bases matching TRBD1. CDR3 length: 17 residues. Unmatched junction bases numbered 14, after V lost 0 bases and J lost 5 bases. The germline V gene encodes CDR1 SGHRS and CDR2 YFSETQ. The CDR3 region has the DNA TGCGCCAGCAGCTTGGTCCCCGACAGGGATATTGGGAACGAGCAGTACTTC. It is translated as CASSLVPDRDIGNEQYF.

The chain is built from TRBV2 and TRBJ1-5; perhaps TRBD1 as D (6 bases). Trimming removed 4 bases at V and 2 bases at J, with 12 bases between. Germline lookup yields CDR1 SNHLY and CDR2 FYNNEI. The CDR3 has 15 residues. CDR3 in DNA: TGTGCCAGCAGTGGACGGGGGGCGGGCAATCAGCCCCAGCATTTT. Translation gives CASSGRGAGNQPQHF.

The chain uses TRBV19 and TRBJ2-5, with 8 bases identical to TRBD1. CDR1 and CDR2 (germline): LNHDA, SQIVND (reference sequence). V gave up 2 bases and J gave up 4 bases; unmatched junction bases: 0. The CDR3 consists of 13 residues. The DNA of the CDR3 is TGTGCCAGTAGTATAACAGGGGGAGAGACCCAGTACTTC. This codes for CASSITGGETQYF.

This chain connects TRBV5-1 to TRBJ1-1, with 8 positions matching TRBD1. J was trimmed by 0 bases and V by 4 bases; bases with no gene match: 5. The germline V gene encodes CDR1 SGHRS and CDR2 YFSETQ. The CDR3 is 15 amino acids. CDR3: CASSTRTGLNTEAFF. DNA for the CDR3: TGCGCCAGCAGCACCCGGACAGGGCTGAACACTGAAGCTTTCTTT.

V and J are TRBV7-2 and TRBJ1-1, with a tentative D call TRBD1 (5 bases). The ends were cut back, 4 bases at V and 1 base at J, with 7 bases in the middle. The V gene's germline CDR1 is SGHTA and CDR2 FQGNSA. The CDR3 spans 13 residues. The CDR3 nucleotides read TGTGCCAGCAGCTACGGGGGGAACACTGAAGCTTTCTTT. Translating it yields CASSYGGNTEAFF.

This chain connects TRBV19 to TRBJ1-4, with 11 bases fitting TRBD1. Germline CDR1 is LNHDA and CDR2 is SQIVND (reference sequence). The trim removed 6 bases at V and 0 bases at J, leaving 12 bases unmatched. The CDR3 contains 19 residues. CDR3 bases: TGTGCCAGTAGCCCAACCCCGGGACAGGGGGTCCCAACTAATGAAAAACTGTTTTTT. It yields the protein CASSPTPGQGVPTNEKLFF.

The count of this clone is one. The chain uses TRBV28 and TRBJ1-1; 8 bases are shared with TRBD1. V shed 4 bases and J 3 bases; nucleotides not matched to a gene: 4. The CDR3 contains 14 residues. Germline V gene data show CDR1 as MDHEN and CDR2 as SYDVKM. The CDR3: CASSSGTGHTEAFF. The CDR3 DNA reads as TGTGCCAGCAGTTCTGGGACAGGACACACTGAAGCTTTCTTT.

V usage is TRBV28 and J usage is TRBJ2-3, with a possible D match to TRBD1 (6 bases). Germline V CDR1 and CDR2: MDHEN, SYDVKM. Trimming stripped 3 bases from V and 0 bases from J, with 13 bases between. The length of the CDR3 is 16 residues. CDR3: CASSLWGRTSTDTQYF. DNA for the CDR3: TGTGCCAGCAGTTTGTGGGGGCGCACTAGCACAGATACGCAGTATTTT.

As concerns this clone: Other DNA sequences from this sample encode an identical CDR3 as well. This sequence joins TRBV29-1 and TRBJ1-2; perhaps TRBD1 as D (6 bases). Germline-derived CDR1 and CDR2 are SQVTM and ANQGSEA. The CDR3 has 14 amino acids. The ends were cut back, 4 bases at V and 4 bases at J, with 16 bases in the middle. CDR3 in DNA: TGCAGCGTTGCAGGGGATAGCGCGATCTATGGCTACACCTTC. It encodes CSVAGDSAIYGYTF.

V and J are TRBV27 and TRBJ1-2, with 11 bases fitting TRBD1. This CDR3 has 15 amino acids. Looked up from germline, CDR1 is MNHEY and CDR2 is SMNVEV (reference sequence). Unmatched junction bases numbered 3, after V lost 1 base and J lost 5 bases. CDR3 sequence: CASSLLGQGAYGYTF. The CDR3 region has the DNA TGTGCCAGCAGTTTATTAGGACAGGGGGCATATGGCTACACCTTC.

The rearrangement links TRBV27 to TRBJ2-1; 14 nucleotides match TRBD2. The CDR3 is made up of 15 amino acids. The ends lost 4 bases at V and 8 bases at J; junction bases unmatched: 4. CDR1 is MNHEY, CDR2 SMNVEV, per germline (reference sequence). CDR3 DNA: TGTGCCAGCAGTTCGGGACTAGCGGGAGTTGATGAGCAGTTCTTC. Translating it yields CASSSGLAGVDEQFF.

The chain joins TRBV6-6 to TRBJ1-5, with 9 bases fitting TRBD1. The CDR3 contains 13 residues. The germline V gene encodes CDR1 MNHNY and CDR2 SVGAGI (reference sequence). The V and J ends lost 11 bases and 7 bases, in that order; junction bases with no gene match: 9. CDR3 loop: CAGGDRDGQPQHF. CDR3 nucleotide sequence: TGTGCCGGCGGGGACAGGGACGGGCAGCCCCAGCATTTT.

This chain connects TRBV27 to TRBJ1-1, with TRBD1 matching 8 bases. This CDR3 is built from 14 residues. The ends lost 2 bases at V and 4 bases at J; junction bases unmatched: 3. Germline CDR1 MNHEY, CDR2 SMNVEV (reference sequence). The CDR3 here is CASSLQGAVTEAFF. The CDR3 DNA sequence: TGTGCCAGCAGTTTACAGGGGGCAGTCACTGAAGCTTTCTTT.

This chain joins TRBV11-3 and TRBJ2-2; 7 bases line up with TRBD1. The CDR3 totals 15 residues. J was trimmed by 4 bases and V by 3 bases; bases with no gene match: 5. Germline V gene sequence: CDR1 SGHNT, CDR2 YENEEA. The CDR3 DNA follows: TGTGCCAGCAGCTTCCGGGACAGTTCCACCGGGGAGCTGTTTTTT. Protein: CASSFRDSSTGELFF.

J is TRBJ2-7 and V is TRBV11-2; D is possibly TRBD2 (6 bases). Trimming pared 0 bases from V and 3 bases from J, leaving 9 bases between. Germline V lookup: CDR1 SGHAT, CDR2 FQNNGV. The CDR3 runs to 14 residues. CDR3 DNA: TGTGCCAGCAGCTTAGAGAACGGGGGCTACGAGCAGTACTTC. It is translated as CASSLENGGYEQYF.

This clone was counted only a few times. J is TRBJ1-5 and V is TRBV28, with TRBD1 matching over 8 bases. This CDR3 is 16 amino acids long. In germline, CDR1 is MDHEN, CDR2 SYDVKM. Trimming cost V 5 bases and J 9 bases; bases outside gene matches: 15. This chain's CDR3 is CASSPVGTGTRGPQHF. The CDR3 nucleotides are TGTGCCAGCAGTCCCGTGGGGACAGGAACCCGAGGGCCCCAGCATTTT.

The chain joins TRBV27 to TRBJ2-3, with 9 bases identical to TRBD1. The CDR3 runs 18 residues. Germline trimming cut 6 bases from V and 3 bases from J; bases unmatched to any gene: 16. Germline V CDR1 and CDR2: MNHEY, SMNVEV (reference sequence). CDR3 residues: CASSSGQGLVQWTDTQYF. CDR3 DNA sequence: TGTGCCAGCAGCTCAGGACAGGGGTTGGTCCAATGGACAGATACGCAGTATTTT.

The genes are TRBV28 and TRBJ2-7, with a tentative D call TRBD2 (6 bases). Trimming took 7 bases from V and 2 from J, leaving 18 bases between them. The length of the CDR3 is 15 residues. Germline CDR1 reads MDHEN; CDR2 reads SYDVKM. CDR3 residues: CASKTMGGPPYEQYF. The CDR3 coding sequence is TGTGCCAGCAAAACGATGGGGGGACCACCCTACGAGCAGTACTTC.